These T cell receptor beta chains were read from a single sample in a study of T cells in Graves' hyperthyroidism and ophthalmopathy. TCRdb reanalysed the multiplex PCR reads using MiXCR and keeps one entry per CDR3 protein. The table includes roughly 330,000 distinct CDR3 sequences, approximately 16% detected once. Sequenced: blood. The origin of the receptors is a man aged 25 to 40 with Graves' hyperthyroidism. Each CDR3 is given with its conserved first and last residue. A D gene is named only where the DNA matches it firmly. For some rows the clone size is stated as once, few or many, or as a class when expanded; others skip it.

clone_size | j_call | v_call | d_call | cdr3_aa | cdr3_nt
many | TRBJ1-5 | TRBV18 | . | CASSPSGLDQPQHF | TGTGCCAGCTCACCATCAGGGTTGGATCAGCCCCAGCATTTT
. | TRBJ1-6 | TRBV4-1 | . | CASSQVRREVSPLHF | TGCGCCAGCAGCCAAGTCCGCAGGGAGGTTTCACCCCTCCACTTT
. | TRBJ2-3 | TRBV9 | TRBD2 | CASSAYSGGTDTQYF | TGTGCCAGCAGCGCGTATAGCGGGGGCACAGATACGCAGTATTTT
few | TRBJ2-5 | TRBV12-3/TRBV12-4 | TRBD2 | CASSPGASGRAGETQYF | TGTGCCAGCAGCCCTGGGGCTAGCGGGAGGGCCGGGGAGACCCAGTACTTC
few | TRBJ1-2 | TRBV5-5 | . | CASSFRAGVNYGYTF | TGTGCCAGCAGCTTTCGGGCAGGGGTAAACTATGGCTACACCTTC
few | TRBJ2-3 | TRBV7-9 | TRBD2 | CASSPTRLGSGREEDTQYF | TGTGCCAGCAGCCCAACCCGTCTCGGGAGCGGGAGGGAAGAAGATACGCAGTATTTT
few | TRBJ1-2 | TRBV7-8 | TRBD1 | CASSSTSGAGGFDGYTF | TGTGCCAGCAGCTCAACCTCAGGGGCAGGGGGCTTTGACGGCTACACCTTC
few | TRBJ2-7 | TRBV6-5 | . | CASSSRDAGEQYF | TGTGCCAGCAGTTCCCGGGACGCGGGAGAGCAGTACTTC
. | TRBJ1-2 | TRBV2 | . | CASMGRVGDGYTF | TGTGCCAGCATGGGCAGGGTAGGGGATGGCTACACCTTC
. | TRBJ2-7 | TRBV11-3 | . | CASSPPRTGPSHEQYF | TGTGCCAGCAGCCCGCCAAGGACCGGTCCGTCCCACGAGCAGTACTTC
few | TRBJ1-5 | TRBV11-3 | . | CASSTIISETGSNQPQHF | TGTGCCAGCAGCACGATCATCTCGGAAACAGGGTCCAATCAGCCCCAGCATTTT
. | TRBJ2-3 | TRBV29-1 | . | CSVAPTFDRASGFADTQYF | TGCAGCGTTGCCCCCACGTTCGACAGGGCTAGCGGGTTCGCAGATACGCAGTATTTT
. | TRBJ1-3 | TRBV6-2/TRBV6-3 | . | CASSTPRAFSGNTIYF | TGTGCCAGCAGCACCCCGAGGGCCTTCTCTGGAAACACCATATATTTT
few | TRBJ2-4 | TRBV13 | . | CASSLGEYAKNIQYF | TGTGCCAGCAGCTTAGGGGAATATGCCAAAAACATTCAGTACTTC
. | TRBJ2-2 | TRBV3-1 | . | CASSQGGGTGELFF | TGTGCCAGCAGCCAGGGGGGAGGAACCGGGGAGCTGTTTTTT
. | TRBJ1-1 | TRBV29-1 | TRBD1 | CSVLRLGGRGLGAFF | TGCAGCGTTCTGCGACTCGGGGGCAGGGGGCTTGGAGCTTTCTTT
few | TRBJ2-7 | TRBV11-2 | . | CASSTRGEQYF | TGTGCCAGTAGTACCCGCGGCGAGCAGTACTTC
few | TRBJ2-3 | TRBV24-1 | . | CATSVASPADTQYF | TGTGCCACCAGTGTCGCCTCTCCCGCAGATACGCAGTATTTT
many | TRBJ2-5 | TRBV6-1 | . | CASSEQGIVTQYF | TGTGCCAGCAGTGAACAGGGGATTGTGACCCAGTACTTC
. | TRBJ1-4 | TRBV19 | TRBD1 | CASSIGDRAHLGEKLFF | TGTGCCAGTAGTATTGGGGACAGGGCGCATTTGGGTGAAAAACTGTTTTTT
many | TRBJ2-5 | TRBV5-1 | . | CASSFSGYQETQYF | TGCGCCAGCAGCTTCAGCGGATACCAAGAGACCCAGTACTTC
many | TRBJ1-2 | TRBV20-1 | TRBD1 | CSARDFRVDRIYYGYTF | TGCAGTGCTAGAGATTTTAGAGTGGACAGGATCTACTATGGCTACACCTTC
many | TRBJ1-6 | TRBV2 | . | CASSPFYGGPVGSPLHF | TGTGCCAGCAGCCCTTTCTATGGCGGACCTGTGGGATCACCCCTCCACTTT
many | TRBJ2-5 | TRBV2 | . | CASSDGGGETETQYF | TGTGCCAGCAGTGATGGTGGAGGGGAGACGGAGACCCAGTACTTC
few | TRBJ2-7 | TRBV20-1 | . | CSARSRDSYEQYF | TGCAGTGCTAGAAGCCGGGACTCCTACGAGCAGTACTTC
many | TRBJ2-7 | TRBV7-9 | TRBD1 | CASSLVSRGSVEQYF | TGTGCCAGCAGCTTAGTAAGCAGGGGGTCAGTCGAGCAGTACTTC
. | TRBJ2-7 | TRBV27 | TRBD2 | CASSQGWVSGRLYEQYF | TGTGCCAGCTCGCAGGGATGGGTTAGCGGGAGGCTCTACGAGCAGTACTTC
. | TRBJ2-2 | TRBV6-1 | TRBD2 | CASRGLAGASTGELFF | TGTGCCAGCCGGGGACTAGCGGGAGCTAGCACCGGGGAGCTGTTTTTT
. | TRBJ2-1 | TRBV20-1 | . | CSAILGSINEQFF | TGCAGTGCTATCCTCGGGAGCATAAATGAGCAGTTCTTC
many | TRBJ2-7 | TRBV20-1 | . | CSVGGRESSYEQYF | TGCAGTGTGGGGGGTAGGGAGAGCTCCTACGAGCAGTACTTC
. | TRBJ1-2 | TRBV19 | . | CATLAGPLYGYTF | TGTGCCACCTTGGCGGGACCGCTCTATGGCTACACCTTC
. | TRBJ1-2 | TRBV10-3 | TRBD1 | CAISEGGTANYGYTF | TGTGCCATCAGTGAGGGTGGGACAGCTAACTATGGCTACACCTTC
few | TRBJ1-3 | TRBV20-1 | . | CSALFRPSGNTIYF | TGCAGTGCTCTCTTTCGACCCTCTGGAAACACCATATATTTT
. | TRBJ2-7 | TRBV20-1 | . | CSADETRRAYEQYF | TGCAGTGCCGACGAGACGCGAAGGGCCTACGAGCAGTACTTC
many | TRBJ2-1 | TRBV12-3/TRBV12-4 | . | CASSLEGLSSSYNEQFF | TGTGCCAGCAGTTTAGAGGGCCTAAGCAGCTCCTACAATGAGCAGTTCTTC
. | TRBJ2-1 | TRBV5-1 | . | CASSPRGRDEQSF | TGCGCCAGCAGCCCGCGGGGACGGGATGAGCAGTCCTTC
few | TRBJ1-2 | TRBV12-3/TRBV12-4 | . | CASSQNRAIYGYTF | TGTGCCAGCAGCCAGAACAGGGCTATTTATGGCTACACCTTC
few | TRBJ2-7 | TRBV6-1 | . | CASTPSGSPPEQYF | TGTGCCAGCACCCCGAGCGGGTCTCCCCCCGAGCAGTACTTC
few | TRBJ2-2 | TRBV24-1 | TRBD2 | CATRKGLAGNTGELFF | TGTGCCACCAGGAAAGGACTAGCGGGAAACACCGGGGAGCTGTTTTTT
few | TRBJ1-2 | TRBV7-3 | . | CASSLGDKDNYGYTF | TGTGCCAGCAGCTTAGGGGACAAGGATAACTATGGCTACACCTTC
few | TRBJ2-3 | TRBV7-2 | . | CASRPPPDTQYF | TGTGCCAGCAGGCCTCCGCCAGATACGCAGTATTTT
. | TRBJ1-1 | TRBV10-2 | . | CASGPRGHTEAFF | TGCGCCAGCGGACCCAGGGGCCACACTGAAGCTTTCTTT
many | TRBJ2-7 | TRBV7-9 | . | CASSLFSGLDYEQYF | TGTGCCAGCAGCTTATTCTCAGGTTTGGACTACGAGCAGTACTTC
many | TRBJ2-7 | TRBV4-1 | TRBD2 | CASSPAGVRYEQYF | TGCGCCAGCAGTCCAGCGGGAGTGCGTTACGAGCAGTACTTC
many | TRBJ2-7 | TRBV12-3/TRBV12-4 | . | CASRTYSGDEQYF | TGTGCCAGCAGGACCTACTCTGGGGACGAGCAGTACTTC